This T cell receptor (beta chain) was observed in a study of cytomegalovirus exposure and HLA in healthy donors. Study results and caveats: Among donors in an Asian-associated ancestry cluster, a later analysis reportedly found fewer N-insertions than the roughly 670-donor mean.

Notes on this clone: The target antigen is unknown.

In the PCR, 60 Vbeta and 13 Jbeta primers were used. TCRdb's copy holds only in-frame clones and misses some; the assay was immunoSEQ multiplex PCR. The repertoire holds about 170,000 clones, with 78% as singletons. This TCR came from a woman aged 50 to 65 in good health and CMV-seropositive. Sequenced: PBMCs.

The CDR3, as DNA: TGTGCCAGCAGCGTAGACTCCTACACCGGGGAGCTGTTTTTT. This translates into CASSVDSYTGELFF. The chain uses TRBV9 and TRBJ2-2; no reliable D call. Germline lookup yields CDR1 SGDLS and CDR2 YYNGEE. Trimming stripped 0 bases from V and 3 bases from J, with 6 bases between. The CDR3 runs 14 residues.